The TCR beta chain described here comes from a study of blood T cell repertoires in COVID-19. Method: immunoSEQ multiplex PCR; TCRdb's copy keeps in-frame clones and lacks some. The sample yields approximately 350,000 clones, roughly 90% seen once. Germline V CDR1 and CDR2: KGHDR, SFDVKD. The CDR3 has 16 amino acids. Trimming shortened V by 4 bases and J by 1 base, and 15 bases separated the two germline ends. The sequence was collected from a woman younger than 45 with COVID-19, enrolled during active disease. The source material was peripheral blood. The chain has TRBV24-1 and TRBJ1-2; D not certain. The CDR3: CATSDPRTGNNYGYTF. The CDR3 region has the DNA TGTGCCACCAGTGACCCCAGGACGGGAAATAACTATGGCTACACCTTC.